This T cell receptor (beta chain) was observed in a study of regulatory T cells in long-lasting Graves disease. Overall study: The definition of persistent Graves' disease was over 5 years of antithyroid drugs with positive TSH receptor antibodies. Regarding the study as a whole: Gene preferences differed: TRBV28, TRBJ1-2, TRBJ2-5 in persistent cases.

In the case of this clonotype: Its antigen is currently unknown.

Time point given: persistent/refractory GD, antithyroid drugs over 5 years with positive TRAb. RNA extracted from PBMCs served as the sequencing template. One endocrinology department in Xi'an, China, was where patients came from. To make TCR beta libraries, researchers used iRepertoire HTBI primers and Arm-PCR of CDR3 regions. Original processing notes: Segment identification across samples yielded 55 to 65 TRBV and roughly 15 TRBJ segments. TCRdb reprocessed the multiplex PCR reads with MiXCR, giving one entry per CDR3 protein. These V and J calls derive from TCRdb rather than the authors' analysis. This table has approximately 400,000 distinct CDR3 sequences, less than 30% appearing once. With 4 bases removed from V and 4 bases from J, the gap between germline ends came to 8 bases. This CDR3 is built from 12 residues. Germline CDR1 SQVTM, CDR2 ANQGSEA.

This sample comprised peripheral blood mononuclear cells (PBMCs), obtained when the disease was refractory, from a patient treated with antithyroid drugs. The receptor was isolated from a woman in her forties with Graves disease. V is TRBV29-1 and J is TRBJ1-5; possible D gene TRBD1, 5 bases. CDR3 loop: CSVGWGNQPQHF. CDR3 DNA sequence: TGCAGCGTTGGATGGGGGAATCAGCCCCAGCATTTT.